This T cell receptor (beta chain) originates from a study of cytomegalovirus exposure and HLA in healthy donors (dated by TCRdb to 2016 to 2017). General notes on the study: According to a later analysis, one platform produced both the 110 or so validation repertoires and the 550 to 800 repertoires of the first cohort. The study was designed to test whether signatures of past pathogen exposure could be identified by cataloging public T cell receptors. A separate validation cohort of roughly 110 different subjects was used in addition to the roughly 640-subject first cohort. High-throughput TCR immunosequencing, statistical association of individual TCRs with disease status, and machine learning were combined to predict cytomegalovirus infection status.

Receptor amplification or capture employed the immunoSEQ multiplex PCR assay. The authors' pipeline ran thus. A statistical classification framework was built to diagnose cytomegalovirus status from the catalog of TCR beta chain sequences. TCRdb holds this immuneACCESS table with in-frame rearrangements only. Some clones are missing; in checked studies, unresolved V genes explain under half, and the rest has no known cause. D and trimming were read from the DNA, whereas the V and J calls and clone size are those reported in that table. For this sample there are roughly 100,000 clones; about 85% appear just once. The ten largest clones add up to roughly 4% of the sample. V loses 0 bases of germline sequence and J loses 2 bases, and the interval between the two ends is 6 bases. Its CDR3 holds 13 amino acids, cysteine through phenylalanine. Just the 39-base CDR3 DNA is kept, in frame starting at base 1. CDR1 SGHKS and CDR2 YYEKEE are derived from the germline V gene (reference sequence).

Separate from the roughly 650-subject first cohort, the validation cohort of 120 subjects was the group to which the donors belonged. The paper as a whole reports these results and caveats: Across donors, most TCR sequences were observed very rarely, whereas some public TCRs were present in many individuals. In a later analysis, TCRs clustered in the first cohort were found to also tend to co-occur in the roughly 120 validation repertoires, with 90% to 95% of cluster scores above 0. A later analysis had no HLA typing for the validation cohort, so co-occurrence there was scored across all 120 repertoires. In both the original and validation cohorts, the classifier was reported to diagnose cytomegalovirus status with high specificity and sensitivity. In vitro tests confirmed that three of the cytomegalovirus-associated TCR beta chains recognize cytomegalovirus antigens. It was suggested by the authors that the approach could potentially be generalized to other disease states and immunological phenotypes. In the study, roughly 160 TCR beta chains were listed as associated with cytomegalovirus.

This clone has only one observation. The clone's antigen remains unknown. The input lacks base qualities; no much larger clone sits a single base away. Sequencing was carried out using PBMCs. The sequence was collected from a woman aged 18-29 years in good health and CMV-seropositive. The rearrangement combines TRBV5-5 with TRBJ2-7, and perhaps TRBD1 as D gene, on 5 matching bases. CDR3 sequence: CASSLGTTYEQYF. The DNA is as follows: TGTGCCAGCAGCTTGGGGACAACCTACGAGCAGTACTTC.